The next 30 T cell receptor beta chains were all read from a single sample in a study of T cell repertoires in cytomegalovirus infection. MiXCR, applied by TCRdb to the reads, yields one record per CDR3 protein. The sample consists of more than 150,000 distinct CDR3 sequences, approximately 20% of them appearing once. The sequenced material came from PBMCs. These receptors all stem from a human donor in good health (CMV status not recorded). Some clones in this sample may be carry-over from other donors' samples.

This clonotype was recorded a few times. The chain recombines TRBV7-8 with TRBJ2-5; 7 bases agree with TRBD2. This CDR3 has 16 amino acids. Germline CDR1 is SGHVS and CDR2 is FQNEAQ. V shed 0 bases and J 2 bases; nucleotides not matched to a gene: 6. The DNA of the CDR3 is TGTGCCAGCAGCTTAGCGCGGCTAGCGGTGCAAGAGACCCAGTACTTC. The encoded protein is CASSLARLAVQETQYF.

The J gene is TRBJ2-7, the V gene TRBV29-1; 8 nucleotides agree with TRBD1. CDR1 is SQVTM and CDR2 is ANQGSEA in the germline V gene. There are 15 residues in the CDR3. Germline trimming cut 7 bases from V and 7 bases from J; bases unmatched to any gene: 18. CDR3 region: CSATVQGEARREQYF. In DNA, the CDR3 is TGCAGCGCTACAGTACAGGGGGAGGCGAGACGAGAGCAGTACTTC.

The V gene is TRBV11-2, the J gene TRBJ2-1, with TRBD2 identical over 8 bases. V gave up 0 bases and J gave up 9 bases; unmatched junction bases: 10. CDR1 SGHAT and CDR2 FQNNGV come from the germline V gene. The CDR3 has 16 residues. The CDR3: CASSLEVFGGVFEQFF. CDR3 coding DNA: TGTGCCAGCAGCTTAGAAGTTTTCGGGGGGGTCTTTGAGCAGTTCTTC.

This clonotype showed up just a few times. The V gene is TRBV5-5, the J gene TRBJ1-5; D perhaps matches TRBD1 (5 bases). CDR1 and CDR2 from the germline V gene are SGHKS and YYEKEE (reference sequence). V was trimmed by 0 bases and J by 6 bases, leaving 7 bases between them. The CDR3 sequence is 13 residues long. The CDR3 reads CASSLEQGQPQHF. CDR3 DNA sequence: TGTGCCAGCAGCTTGGAGCAGGGTCAGCCCCAGCATTTT. Filled out from reference TRBV5-5 and TRBJ1-5, the complete variable domain reads DAGVTQSPTHLIKTRGQQVTLRCSPISGHKSVSWYQQVLGQGPQFIFQYYEKEERGRGNFPDRFSARQFPNYSSELNVNALLLGDSALYLCASSLEQGQPQHFGDGTRLSIL.

This clonotype was counted ten times or more. The chain has TRBV6-5 and TRBJ1-6, with D unresolved. V was pared by 0 bases and J by 8 bases, with 5 bases between. The CDR3 length is 13 residues. The germline V gene has CDR1 MNHEY and CDR2 SVGAGI. The CDR3 is CASSYSPDSPLHF. Written as DNA, the CDR3 is TGTGCCAGCAGTTACTCCCCAGATTCACCCCTCCACTTT.

This rearrangement joins TRBV19 to TRBJ2-1; the D is unclear. Germline V gives CDR1 LNHDA, CDR2 SQIVND (reference sequence). The CDR3 contains 15 residues. V was clipped by 3 bases and J by 0 bases, with 9 bases between them. The CDR3 reads CASSIGSRSYNEQFF. In DNA, the CDR3 is TGTGCCAGTAGTATTGGGTCCCGCTCCTACAATGAGCAGTTCTTC.

This clonotype appeared a few times. CDR3 bases: TGTGCCAGCAGCTCCGGACAGGGTGCGGACTATGGCTACACCTTC. This encodes CASSSGQGADYGYTF. V gene TRBV7-4 combines with J gene TRBJ1-2; 8 nucleotides align to TRBD1. There are 15 residues in the CDR3. With V trimmed by 4 bases and J by 3 bases, 7 bases remained unmatched. Germline CDR1 SGHVT, CDR2 SQSDAQ.

This clonotype was detected many times. The chain couples TRBV7-9 to TRBJ1-1; possibly TRBD1 for D (6 bases). Germline-derived CDR1 and CDR2 are SEHNR and FQNEAQ (reference sequence). Trimming cost V 4 bases and J 1 base, with 10 bases left between them. The CDR3 spans 14 residues. The CDR3 DNA follows: TGTGCCAGCAGCTACAGGGATCAGAACACTGAAGCTTTCTTT. Translating gives CASSYRDQNTEAFF.

There are many counts of this clonotype. The chain recombines TRBV28 with TRBJ2-3; either TRBD1 or TRBD2 may supply D (6 bases each). V was cut by 8 bases and J by 1 base, with 16 bases left in between. The length of the CDR3 is 15 residues. CDR1 and CDR2 from the germline V gene are MDHEN and SYDVKM. The CDR3 nucleotides read TGTGCCAGCGGGTCGGGGGCTAGCGGCACAGATACGCAGTATTTT. It encodes CASGSGASGTDTQYF.

This clonotype was detected ten times or more. V and J are TRBV4-2 and TRBJ2-7; D not resolved. Trimming removed 0 bases at V and 2 bases at J, with 8 bases between. The CDR3 loop spans 14 amino acids. Germline V lookup: CDR1 LGHNA, CDR2 YNFKEQ. The CDR3 nucleotides read TGTGCCAGCAGCCAAGATCTAGGGCCCTACGAGCAGTACTTC. Translated, it gives CASSQDLGPYEQYF.

This clonotype was detected once. This chain connects TRBV2 to TRBJ2-7; tentative D call: TRBD1 (6 bases). The CDR3 sequence is 15 residues long. The V gene's germline CDR1 is SNHLY and CDR2 FYNNEI. V gave up 10 bases and J gave up 0 bases, with 19 bases separating them. CDR3 nucleotide sequence: TGTGCCACCACCCCACAGGGAAGAAGCTCCTACGAGCAGTACTTC. Translation gives CATTPQGRSSYEQYF.

This clonotype came up many times. J is TRBJ1-1 and V is TRBV7-2; the D gene is possibly TRBD1 (6 bases). The CDR3 runs to 15 residues. Germline values: CDR1 SGHTA, CDR2 FQGNSA. V was trimmed by 5 bases and J by 4 bases, leaving 17 bases between them. CDR3 bases: TGTGCCAGCAGCCCAGGATGGGGGCCCAGCACTGAAGCTTTCTTT. Its protein product is CASSPGWGPSTEAFF. The full variable domain, completed using reference TRBV7-2 and TRBJ1-1, is GAGVSQSPSNKVTEKGKDVELRCDPISGHTALYWYRQSLGQGLEFLIYFQGNSAPDKSGLPSDRFSAERTGGSVSTLTIQRTQQEDSAVYLCASSPGWGPSTEAFFGQGTRLTVV.

There are a few counts of this clonotype. The chain carries TRBV6-6 and TRBJ2-7; perhaps TRBD1 as D (6 bases). Between the trimmed V and J ends, which lost 1 base and 0 bases, there was a span of 13 bases. Per germline, CDR1 MNHNY and CDR2 SVGAGI (reference sequence). The CDR3 length is 16 residues. The CDR3 reads CASSYYGQPNSYEQYF. The CDR3 DNA sequence: TGTGCCAGCAGTTACTACGGACAGCCCAACTCCTACGAGCAGTACTTC.

This clonotype was picked up many times. This chain uses TRBV19 with TRBJ1-6, with D unclear. Germline CDR1 is LNHDA and CDR2 is SQIVND (reference sequence). The CDR3 contains 13 residues. The ends were cut back, 7 bases at V and 6 bases at J, with 10 bases in the middle. The CDR3 sequence is CASTGIGNSPLHF. As DNA, the CDR3 is TGTGCCAGTACTGGTATTGGTAATTCACCCCTCCACTTT.

V is TRBV6-2 or TRBV6-3 and J is TRBJ2-6, with unresolved D. The CDR3 has 24 residues. Germline loops: CDR1 MNHEY, CDR2 SVGEGT. V was pared by 2 bases and J by 0 bases, with 32 bases between. CDR3: CASSYTLDVVVRSDHISGANVLTF. The CDR3 region has the DNA TGTGCCAGCAGTTACACCCTAGATGTGGTGGTCAGGAGCGACCACATCTCTGGGGCCAACGTCCTGACTTTC.

This clonotype was picked up many times. V is TRBV7-6 and J is TRBJ2-1; 10 bases map to TRBD2. The CDR3 has 16 amino acids. Germline V gene lookup returns CDR1 SGHVS and CDR2 FNYEAQ. With V trimmed by 2 bases and J by 7 bases, 8 bases remained unmatched. CDR3 nucleotide sequence: TGTGCCAGCAGCTTAACACCGGGACTAGCGTCTAATGAGCAGTTCTTC. The encoded protein is CASSLTPGLASNEQFF.

V usage is TRBV6-5 and J usage is TRBJ2-1; D unclear. The CDR3 length is 17 residues. V was trimmed by 2 bases and J by 7 bases, leaving 21 bases between them. In germline, CDR1 is MNHEY, CDR2 SVGAGI. CDR3 protein: CASSYDGSLRLGNEQFF. DNA of the CDR3: TGTGCCAGCAGTTACGATGGTAGCCTCCGTCTAGGGAATGAGCAGTTCTTC.

This clonotype was seen at least ten times. This sequence joins TRBV29-1 and TRBJ2-2; no clear D. V lost 2 bases and J 6 bases, leaving 4 bases between the germline ends. The CDR3 contains 11 residues. From germline, CDR1 is SQVTM and CDR2 ANQGSEA. The CDR3 DNA reads TGCAGCGTTGAATCTCCCGGGGAGCTGTTTTTT. Its translation: CSVESPGELFF.

This clonotype was counted many times. The V gene is TRBV5-5, the J gene TRBJ2-1; no definite D call. Germline assignment: CDR1 SGHKS and CDR2 YYEKEE (reference sequence). Trimming took off 2 bases at V and 5 bases at J, with 8 bases between the two ends. This CDR3 has 13 amino acids. CDR3 in amino acids: CASSFSPDNEQFF. CDR3 bases: TGTGCCAGCAGCTTTTCTCCCGACAATGAGCAGTTCTTC.

This clonotype was counted a few times. This chain joins TRBV14 and TRBJ1-1; perhaps TRBD1 as D (5 bases). The CDR3 totals 14 residues. Germline V gene sequence: CDR1 SGHDN, CDR2 FVKESK. Trimming cost V 1 base and J 4 bases, with 10 bases left between them. CDR3 region: CASSQVGRATEAFF. CDR3 bases: TGTGCCAGCAGCCAAGTCGGCAGGGCCACTGAAGCTTTCTTT. Full variable domain (missing parts from reference TRBV14 and TRBJ1-1): EAGVTQFPSHSVIEKGQTVTLRCDPISGHDNLYWYRRVMGKEIKFLLHFVKESKQDESGMPNNRFLAERTGGTYSTLKVQPAELEDSGVYFCASSQVGRATEAFFGQGTRLTVV.

This clonotype was detected a few times. The V gene is TRBV20-1, the J gene TRBJ2-6; no firm D call. The CDR3 sequence is 13 residues long. Germline lookup yields CDR1 DFQATT and CDR2 SNEGSKA (reference sequence). With 6 bases removed from V and 1 base from J, the gap between germline ends came to 7 bases. The CDR3 is CSAPRSGANVLTF. CDR3 sequence (DNA): TGCAGTGCGCCCCGATCTGGGGCCAACGTCCTGACTTTC.

This clonotype was recorded many times. The chain joins TRBV6-4 to TRBJ2-1; 13 bases are a match to TRBD2. This CDR3 comprises 17 residues. Germline loops: CDR1 MRHNA, CDR2 SNTAGT. Germline trimming cut 0 bases from V and 6 bases from J; bases unmatched to any gene: 5. CDR3 residues: CASSDSGLAGEFNEQFF. In DNA form, the CDR3 reads TGTGCCAGCAGTGACTCTGGACTAGCGGGAGAGTTCAATGAGCAGTTCTTC.

The gene calls are TRBV7-6 and TRBJ2-1; 9 nucleotides match TRBD1. CDR3 length equals 16 residues. Germline V CDR1 and CDR2: SGHVS, FNYEAQ. V shed 6 bases, J shed 3 bases, and the junction held 9 bases outside the gene matches. The CDR3 DNA reads TGTGCCAGCAGTTTAACCGGGACAGGGCACTACAATGAGCAGTTCTTC. As protein: CASSLTGTGHYNEQFF. The full variable domain, completed using reference TRBV7-6 and TRBJ2-1, is GAGVSQSPRYKVTKRGQDVALRCDPISGHVSLYWYRQALGQGPEFLTYFNYEAQQDKSGLPNDRFSAERPEGSISTLTIQRTEQRDSAMYRCASSLTGTGHYNEQFFGPGTRLTVL.

This sequence joins TRBV20-1 and TRBJ2-7, with 10 bases that match TRBD2. With 3 bases clipped from V and 4 bases from J, the junction kept 9 bases outside the gene matches. The CDR3 totals 15 residues. Germline CDR1 reads DFQATT; CDR2 reads SNEGSKA (reference sequence). This CDR3 is CSASPPGLASYEQYF. In DNA form, the CDR3 reads TGCAGTGCTAGTCCCCCGGGACTAGCGTCTTACGAGCAGTACTTC.

This clonotype has a count of ten or more. The chain is built from TRBV7-2 and TRBJ1-5, with TRBD1 identical over 7 bases. The CDR3 extends over 13 amino acids. Germline V gene sequence: CDR1 SGHTA, CDR2 FQGNSA. Trimming cost V 3 bases and J 9 bases; bases outside gene matches: 5. DNA for the CDR3: TGTGCCAGCAGCTTCAGGGGGGGGGGGCCCCAGCATTTT. It specifies CASSFRGGGPQHF. Together with reference TRBV7-2 and TRBJ1-5, the CDR3 gives the full variable domain: GAGVSQSPSNKVTEKGKDVELRCDPISGHTALYWYRQSLGQGLEFLIYFQGNSAPDKSGLPSDRFSAERTGGSVSTLTIQRTQQEDSAVYLCASSFRGGGPQHFGDGTRLSIL.

On this clonotype: A much larger clone lies a single base off, so this may be a read error. V usage is TRBV11-3 and J usage is TRBJ1-2; D is uncertain. The CDR3 covers 14 residues. Germline V gene data show CDR1 as SGHNT and CDR2 as YENEEA. CDR3 protein: CAGSSIGGNYGYTF. The CDR3 DNA is TGTGCCGGCAGCTCGATCGGTGGAAACTATGGCTACACCTTC.

The sample holds a few counts of this clonotype. The chain uses TRBV7-9 and TRBJ2-6; D tentatively reads TRBD1 or TRBD2 (5 bases each). Germline CDR1 is SEHNR and CDR2 is FQNEAQ (reference sequence). Trimming pared 3 bases from V and 0 bases from J, leaving 9 bases between. This CDR3 is 16 amino acids long. CDR3 sequence: CASSLGPNSGANVLTF. In DNA, the CDR3 is TGTGCCAGCAGCTTGGGACCCAACTCTGGGGCCAACGTCCTGACTTTC.

This clonotype has at least ten counts. This sequence joins TRBV2 and TRBJ1-6; the match to TRBD1 covers 7 bases. CDR1 is SNHLY and CDR2 is FYNNEI in the germline V gene. This CDR3 has 13 amino acids. V was pared by 7 bases and J by 7 bases, with 4 bases of the junction left unmatched. CDR3 amino acids: CASTDRLNSPLHF. CDR3 sequence (DNA): TGTGCCAGCACGGACAGGTTAAATTCACCCCTCCACTTT.

The rearrangement joins TRBV19 to TRBJ2-2; D might be TRBD1 or TRBD2, each matching 5 bases. Germline values: CDR1 LNHDA, CDR2 SQIVND (reference sequence). The CDR3 has 17 amino acids. Trimming removed 7 bases from V and 0 bases from J, with 18 bases in between. The CDR3 reads CASTPPLGAANTGELFF. Here the CDR3 DNA reads TGTGCCAGTACCCCCCCGCTCGGGGCGGCGAACACCGGGGAGCTGTTTTTT.

This clonotype was observed at least ten times. V usage is TRBV7-2 and J usage is TRBJ2-7; TRBD2 might be the D (5 bases). CDR1 is SGHTA, CDR2 FQGNSA, per germline. V was shortened by 5 bases and J by 4 bases, with 9 bases between the two germline ends. The CDR3 contains 12 residues. CDR3 DNA sequence: TGTGCCAGCAGCATCACTAGATACGAGCAGTACTTC. Its translation is CASSITRYEQYF.